This T cell receptor (beta chain) was recorded in a study of blood T cell repertoires in COVID-19. Study-wide context: Material from acute and convalescent COVID-19 was sourced from the United States, Italy and Spain.

Individuals drawn from approximately 22 US areas were about 18 to 89 years old. TCRdb's table, derived via immunoSEQ multiplex PCR, lists solely in-frame clones and lacks some. The sample holds roughly 180,000 clones, over 70% seen once. Germline CDR1 is KGHSH and CDR2 is LQKENI. This CDR3 comprises 15 residues. The J segment lost 1 base and the V segment lost 6 bases, leaving 5 bases of the junction unmatched. The receptor was derived from a woman aged 60 to 75 who had recovered from COVID-19. The sample was PBMCs or T cells enriched from blood (not recorded which). The chain uses TRBV18 and TRBJ2-7; 11 nucleotides line up with TRBD2. CDR3 DNA: TGTGCCAGCTCGCCTACTAGCGGGAGTTCCTACGAGCAGTACTTC. Translation gives CASSPTSGSSYEQYF. Full variable domain (missing parts from reference TRBV18 and TRBJ2-7): NAGVMQNPRHLVRRRGQEARLRCSPMKGHSHVYWYRQLPEEGLKFMVYLQKENIIDESGMPKERFSAEFPKEGPSILRIQQVVRGDSAAYFCASSPTSGSSYEQYFGPGTRLTVT.